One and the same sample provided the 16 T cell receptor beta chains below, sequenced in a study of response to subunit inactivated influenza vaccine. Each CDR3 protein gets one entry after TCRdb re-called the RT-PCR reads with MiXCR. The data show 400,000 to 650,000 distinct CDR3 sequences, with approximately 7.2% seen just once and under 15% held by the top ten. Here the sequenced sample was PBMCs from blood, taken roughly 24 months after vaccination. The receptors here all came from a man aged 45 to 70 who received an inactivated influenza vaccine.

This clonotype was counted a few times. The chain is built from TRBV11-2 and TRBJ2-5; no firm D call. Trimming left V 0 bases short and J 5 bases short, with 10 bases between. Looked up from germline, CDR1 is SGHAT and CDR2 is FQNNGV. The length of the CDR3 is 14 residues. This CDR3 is CASSLDRNLETQYF. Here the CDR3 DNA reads TGTGCCAGCAGCTTAGATCGGAATCTTGAGACCCAGTACTTC.

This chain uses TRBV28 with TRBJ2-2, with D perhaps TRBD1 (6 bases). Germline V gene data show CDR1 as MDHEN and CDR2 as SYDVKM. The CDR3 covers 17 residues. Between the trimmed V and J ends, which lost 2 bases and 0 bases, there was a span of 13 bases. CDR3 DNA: TGTGCCAGCAGTTTAGGGGGCTGGGCTCCGAACACCGGGGAGCTGTTTTTT. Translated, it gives CASSLGGWAPNTGELFF. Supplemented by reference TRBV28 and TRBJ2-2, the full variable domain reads DVKVTQSSRYLVKRTGEKVFLECVQDMDHENMFWYRQDPGLGLRLIYFSYDVKMKEKGDIPEGYSVSREKKERFSLILESASTNQTSMYLCASSLGGWAPNTGELFFGEGSRLTVL.

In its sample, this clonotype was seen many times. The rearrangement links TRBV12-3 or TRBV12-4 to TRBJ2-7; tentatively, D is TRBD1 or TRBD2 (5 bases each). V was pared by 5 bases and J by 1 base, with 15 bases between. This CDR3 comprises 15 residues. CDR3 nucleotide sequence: TGTGCCAGCAGTCCTGGGACGGTTCCATCCTACGAGCAGTACTTC. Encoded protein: CASSPGTVPSYEQYF.

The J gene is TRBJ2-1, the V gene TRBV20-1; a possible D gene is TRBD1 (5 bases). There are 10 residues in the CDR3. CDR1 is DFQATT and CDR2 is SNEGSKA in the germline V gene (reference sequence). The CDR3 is CSGARDEQFF. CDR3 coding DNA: TGCAGCGGTGCCAGGGATGAGCAGTTCTTC.

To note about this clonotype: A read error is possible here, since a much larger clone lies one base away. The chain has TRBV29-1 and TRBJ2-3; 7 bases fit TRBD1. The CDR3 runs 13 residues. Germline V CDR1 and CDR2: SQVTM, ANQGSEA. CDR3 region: CSFWTGSTDTHYF. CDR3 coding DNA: TGCAGCTTCTGGACAGGAAGCACAGATACGCATTATTTT.

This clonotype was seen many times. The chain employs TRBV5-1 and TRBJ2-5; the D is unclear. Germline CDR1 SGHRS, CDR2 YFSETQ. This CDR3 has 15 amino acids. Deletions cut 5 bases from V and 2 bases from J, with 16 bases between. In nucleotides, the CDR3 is TGCGCCAGCAGTTCCACCCTAGGTTGGCAAGAGACCCAGTACTTC. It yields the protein CASSSTLGWQETQYF.

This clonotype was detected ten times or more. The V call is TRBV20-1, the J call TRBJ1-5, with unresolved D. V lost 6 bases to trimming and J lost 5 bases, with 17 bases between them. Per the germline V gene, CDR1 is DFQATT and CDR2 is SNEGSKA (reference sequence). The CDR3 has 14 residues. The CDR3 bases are TGCAGTGCCCAGGACCAAAGCGCGGATCAGCCCCAGCATTTT. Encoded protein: CSAQDQSADQPQHF.

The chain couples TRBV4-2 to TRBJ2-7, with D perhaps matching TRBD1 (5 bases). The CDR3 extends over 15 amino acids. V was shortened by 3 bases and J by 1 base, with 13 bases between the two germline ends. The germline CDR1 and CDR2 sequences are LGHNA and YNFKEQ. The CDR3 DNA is TGTGCCAGCAGCCAGGATCCACAGGATTCCTACGAGCAGTACTTC. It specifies CASSQDPQDSYEQYF.

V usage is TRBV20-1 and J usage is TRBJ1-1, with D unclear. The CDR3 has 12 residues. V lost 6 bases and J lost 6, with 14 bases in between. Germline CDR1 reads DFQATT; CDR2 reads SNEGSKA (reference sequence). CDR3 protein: CSAVPLFAEAFF. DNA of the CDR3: TGCAGTGCCGTACCCCTTTTCGCTGAAGCTTTCTTT.

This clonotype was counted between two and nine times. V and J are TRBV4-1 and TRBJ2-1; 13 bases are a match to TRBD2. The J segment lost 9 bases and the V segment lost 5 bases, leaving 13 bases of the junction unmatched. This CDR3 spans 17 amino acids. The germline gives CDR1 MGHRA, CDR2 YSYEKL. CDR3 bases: TGCGCCAGCAGCAATGGACTAGCGGGGGTCTTTACGGGTGAGCAGTTCTTC. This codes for CASSNGLAGVFTGEQFF.

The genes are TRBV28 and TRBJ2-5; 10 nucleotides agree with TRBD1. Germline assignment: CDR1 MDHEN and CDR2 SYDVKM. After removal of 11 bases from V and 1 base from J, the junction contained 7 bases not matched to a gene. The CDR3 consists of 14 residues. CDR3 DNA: TGTGCCGGAGGGGACAGGGGCTTCCAAGAGACCCAGTACTTC. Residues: CAGGDRGFQETQYF.

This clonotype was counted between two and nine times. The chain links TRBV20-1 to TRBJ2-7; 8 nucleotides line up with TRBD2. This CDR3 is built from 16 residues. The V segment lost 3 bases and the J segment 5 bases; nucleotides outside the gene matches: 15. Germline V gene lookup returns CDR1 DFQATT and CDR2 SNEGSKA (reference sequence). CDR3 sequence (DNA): TGCAGTGCTAGCGCACCACTAAGCGGGGGTATCGACGAGCAGTACTTC. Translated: CSASAPLSGGIDEQYF.

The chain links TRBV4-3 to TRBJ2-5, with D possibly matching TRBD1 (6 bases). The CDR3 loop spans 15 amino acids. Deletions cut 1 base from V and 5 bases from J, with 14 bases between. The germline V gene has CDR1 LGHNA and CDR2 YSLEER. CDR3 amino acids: CASSQGHSDSETQYF. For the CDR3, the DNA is TGCGCCAGCAGCCAAGGGCACTCGGACAGTGAGACCCAGTACTTC.

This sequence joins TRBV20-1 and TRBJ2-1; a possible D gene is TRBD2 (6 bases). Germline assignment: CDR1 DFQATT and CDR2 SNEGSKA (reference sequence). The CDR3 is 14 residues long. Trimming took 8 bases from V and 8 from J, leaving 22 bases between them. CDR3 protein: CSPAAGLGYDEQFF. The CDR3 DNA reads TGCAGTCCAGCCGCGGGGTTGGGCTATGATGAGCAGTTCTTC.

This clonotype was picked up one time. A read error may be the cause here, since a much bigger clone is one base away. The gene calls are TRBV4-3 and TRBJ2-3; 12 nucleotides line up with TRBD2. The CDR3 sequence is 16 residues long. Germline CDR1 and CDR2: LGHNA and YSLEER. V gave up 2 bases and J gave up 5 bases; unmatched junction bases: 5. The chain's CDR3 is CASSQMASGGVDTQYF. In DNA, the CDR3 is TGCGCCAGCAGCCAAATGGCTAGCGGGGGGGTAGATACGCAGTATTTT.

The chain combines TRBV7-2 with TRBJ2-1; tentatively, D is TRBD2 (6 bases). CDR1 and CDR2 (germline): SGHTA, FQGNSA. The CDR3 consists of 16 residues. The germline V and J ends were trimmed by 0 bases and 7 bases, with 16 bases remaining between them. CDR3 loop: CASSLAPGLPMNEQFF. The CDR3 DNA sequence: TGTGCCAGCAGCTTAGCGCCGGGACTCCCCATGAATGAGCAGTTCTTC.